Listed below are T cell receptor beta chains from one sample, sequenced in a study of T cell changes during pregnancy in multiple sclerosis. Assay used: immunoSEQ multiplex PCR; TCRdb lists only in-frame clones, some missing. The data show approximately 49,000 clones, with around 91% seen just once and around 5% held by the top ten. The sample in question was peripheral blood, obtained after pregnancy. Receptors originate from a female donor in good health, enrolled as a control in a pregnancy study. CDR3s include the opening cysteine and the closing phenylalanine or tryptophan. D genes are given only for firm matches. Clone size, where shown, is once, few, many, or a class for clones that have expanded.

TRBV4-3,TRBD2,TRBJ2-3,-,TGCGCCAGCAGCCAAGTATCCCGCGCTAGCGGGGGGCACACAGATACGCAGTATTTT,CASSQVSRASGGHTDTQYF
TRBV28,TRBD2,TRBJ2-6,-,TGTGCCAGCACCCCGCCACGGGAGGCTGGGGCCAACGTCCTGACTTTC,CASTPPREAGANVLTF
TRBV9,TRBD1,TRBJ1-1,-,TGTGCCAGCAGCGGCGGGACAGGGGGCGACACTGAAGCTTTCTTT,CASSGGTGGDTEAFF
TRBV7-2,-,TRBJ2-2,-,TGTGCCAGCAGGAGAGGACACCACACCGGGGAGCTGTTTTTT,CASRRGHHTGELFF
TRBV5-4,-,TRBJ1-1,-,TGTGCCAGCAGCTTGCCAGGAATGAGGAACACTGAAGCTTTCTTT,CASSLPGMRNTEAFF
TRBV7-2,-,TRBJ1-4,-,TGTGCCAGCAGCTTAGTACCCCCAGGGTCCGAAAAACTGTTTTTT,CASSLVPPGSEKLFF
TRBV18,-,TRBJ1-2,-,TGTGCCAGCTCACCGGGAGGATTTAGCTATGGCTACACCTTC,CASSPGGFSYGYTF
TRBV18,-,TRBJ1-1,-,TGTGCCAGCTCACCCTTACTTTTGACAGACACTGAAGCTTTCTTT,CASSPLLLTDTEAFF
TRBV28,-,TRBJ2-3,once,TGTGCCAGCAGTTTATCCCGGGACTTTACAGATACGCAGTATTTT,CASSLSRDFTDTQYF
TRBV6-1,TRBD1,TRBJ1-6,-,TGTGCCAGCAGCCTCCGGGACAGGGGAGGTTCACCCCTCCACTTT,CASSLRDRGGSPLHF
TRBV21-1,-,TRBJ1-1,-,TGTGCCAGCAGCAAAGAGGCCAGGATAGACACTGAAGCTTTCTTT,CASSKEARIDTEAFF
TRBV4-1,TRBD1,TRBJ1-1,-,TGCGCCAGCAGCCAGCCCAAACAGGGGGCGGCGTACACTGAAGCTTTCTTT,CASSQPKQGAAYTEAFF
TRBV6-5,-,TRBJ1-1,-,TGTGCCAGCAGCGGACTCTTGAACACTGAAGCTTTCTTT,CASSGLLNTEAFF
TRBV4-1,-,TRBJ1-4,-,TGCGCCAGCAGCCAGAGAATTGAAAATGAAAAACTGTTTTTT,CASSQRIENEKLFF
TRBV5-8,-,TRBJ2-1,-,TGTGCCAGCAGCTTGTCGGCGGGCGTGGTAAATGAGCAGTTCTTC,CASSLSAGVVNEQFF
TRBV30,-,TRBJ1-1,-,TGTGCCTGTCAGGGGATGAACACTGAAGCTTTCTTT,CACQGMNTEAFF
TRBV11-1,-,TRBJ2-5,-,TGTGCCAGCAGCCCACTATCAAAAGAGACCCAGTACTTC,CASSPLSKETQYF
TRBV6-5,-,TRBJ2-7,-,TGTGCCAGCGGCCACCCGGCCAGGTCGGAGCAGTACTTC,CASGHPARSEQYF
TRBV25-1,TRBD1,TRBJ1-2,-,TGTGCCAGCACAGCAGGGGGCGTCTATGGCTACACCTTC,CASTAGGVYGYTF
TRBV6-6,TRBD1,TRBJ2-2,-,TGTGCCACCTGGGGCGAGGGGGCTGGCGGGGAGCTGTTTTTT,CATWGEGAGGELFF
TRBV2,-,TRBJ2-3,-,TGTGCCAGCAGTGAATTTAGCTTGGGCGGGATAGGGAGTGGTGCAGATACGCAGTATTTT,CASSEFSLGGIGSGADTQYF
TRBV7-8,-,TRBJ2-5,-,TGTGCCAGCAGCAGATACAGGGTACGCCAAGAGACCCAGTACTTC,CASSRYRVRQETQYF
TRBV11-2,-,TRBJ2-7,-,TGTGCCAGCAGATTAGCAGGGGCCAAGACCTACGAGCAGTACTTC,CASRLAGAKTYEQYF
TRBV12-5,TRBD2,TRBJ2-7,-,TGTGCTAGTGGTCCCTCTAGCGGGGATGGGGGCGAGCAGTACTTC,CASGPSSGDGGEQYF
TRBV30,TRBD1,TRBJ2-1,-,TGTGCCTGGAGTGTCCCCGGACAGGTCTCCTACAGAGAGCAGTTCTTC,CAWSVPGQVSYREQFF
TRBV11-2,TRBD2,TRBJ2-1,-,TGTGCCAGCAGCTTAGTTAGCGGGGGGGCAGGAGAGCAGTTCTTC,CASSLVSGGAGEQFF
TRBV7-7,-,TRBJ2-2,-,TGTGCCAGCAGCTCAGACAGGCTCACCGGGGAGCTGTTTTTT,CASSSDRLTGELFF
TRBV19,TRBD2,TRBJ2-1,-,TGTGCCAGTAGTAGAGGACTAGAGCCGTACAATGAGCAGTTCTTC,CASSRGLEPYNEQFF
TRBV27,TRBD1,TRBJ2-6,once,TGTGCCAGCAGGCTCACCCGGGACAGGCTTCCCTCTGGGGCCAACGTCCTGACTTTC,CASRLTRDRLPSGANVLTF
TRBV18,-,TRBJ1-4,-,TGTGCCAGCTCACCAAGGACAGATAATGAAAAACTGTTTTTT,CASSPRTDNEKLFF
TRBV6-1,-,TRBJ2-2,-,TGTGCCAGCAGCCTAACAGGCGTTGACACCGGGGAGCTGTTTTTT,CASSLTGVDTGELFF
TRBV4-3,-,TRBJ1-6,-,TGCGCCAGCAGCCAAGGAGACAAGTCCTCACCCCTCCACTTT,CASSQGDKSSPLHF
TRBV4-1,-,TRBJ2-1,-,TGCGCCAGCAGCCAAGACTGGGGGGATACTTACAATGAGCAGTTCTTC,CASSQDWGDTYNEQFF
TRBV7-6,TRBD1,TRBJ1-3,-,TGTGCCAGCAGCTTAGTATGGACAGGGACGGGAAACACCATATATTTT,CASSLVWTGTGNTIYF
TRBV4-2,TRBD1,TRBJ1-6,few,TGTGCCAGCAGCCAAGATTGGGGGACAGTGAATTCACCCCTCCACTTT,CASSQDWGTVNSPLHF
TRBV15,-,TRBJ2-3,-,TGTGCCACCAGCAGAGCGGGTAGCACAGATACGCAGTATTTT,CATSRAGSTDTQYF
TRBV9,-,TRBJ2-2,-,TGTGCCAGCAGCGTAGACCTCAAGCCTCCCGGGGAGCTGTTTTTT,CASSVDLKPPGELFF